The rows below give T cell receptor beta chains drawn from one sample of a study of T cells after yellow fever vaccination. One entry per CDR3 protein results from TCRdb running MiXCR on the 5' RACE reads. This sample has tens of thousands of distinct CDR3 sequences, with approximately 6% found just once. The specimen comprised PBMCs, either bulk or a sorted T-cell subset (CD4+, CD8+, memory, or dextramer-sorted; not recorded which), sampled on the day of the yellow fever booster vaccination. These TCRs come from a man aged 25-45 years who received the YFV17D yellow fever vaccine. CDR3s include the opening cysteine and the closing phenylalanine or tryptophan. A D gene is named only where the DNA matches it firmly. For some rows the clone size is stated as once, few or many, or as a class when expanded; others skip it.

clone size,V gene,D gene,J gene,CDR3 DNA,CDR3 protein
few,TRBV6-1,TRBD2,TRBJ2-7,TGTGCCAGCAGTGGGGGGACTAGAGCCTACGAGCAGTACTTC,CASSGGTRAYEQYF
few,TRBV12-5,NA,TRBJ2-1,TGTGCTTCTAAAAAGAGGGGCGCGGGTGAGCAGTTCTTC,CASKKRGAGEQFF
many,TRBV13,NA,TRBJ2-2,TGTGCCAGCAGCTTAAGAGTCTCTAACACCGGGGAGCTGTTTTTT,CASSLRVSNTGELFF
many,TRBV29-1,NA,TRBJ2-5,TGCAGCGCTAACGTTGGAGGCCGGGGAGAGACCCAGTACTTC,CSANVGGRGETQYF
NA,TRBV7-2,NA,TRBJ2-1,TGTGCCAGCAGCTTGACGGCTCAGTTCTTC,CASSLTAQFF
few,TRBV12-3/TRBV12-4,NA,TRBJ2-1,TGTGCCAGCAGTTTAAAGGTTTTGGGGGGTCCAGGGAATGAGCAGTTCTTC,CASSLKVLGGPGNEQFF
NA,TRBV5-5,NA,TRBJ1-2,TGTGCCAGCAGCTTGCAGAGGGGTGGCTACACCTTC,CASSLQRGGYTF
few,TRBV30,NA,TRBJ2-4,TGTGCCACCGACAGTGGGAACATTCAGTACTTC,CATDSGNIQYF
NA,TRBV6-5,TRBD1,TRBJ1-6,TGTGCCAGCAGTCCCGGGACAGGGCATTCACCCCTCCACTTT,CASSPGTGHSPLHF
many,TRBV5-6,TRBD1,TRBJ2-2,TGTGCCAGGATGGGACAGGGAGAGACCGGGGAGCTGTTTTTT,CARMGQGETGELFF
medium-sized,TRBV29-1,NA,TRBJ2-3,TGCAGCGTTGAAGGTTCTAGCACAGATACGCAGTATTTT,CSVEGSSTDTQYF
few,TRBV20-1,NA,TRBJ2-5,TGCAGTGCTAGGGACAGTCAAGAGACCCAGTACTTC,CSARDSQETQYF
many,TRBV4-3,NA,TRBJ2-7,TGCGCCAGCAGCCAAGAAAGGACTCCCTACTACGAGCAGTACTTC,CASSQERTPYYEQYF
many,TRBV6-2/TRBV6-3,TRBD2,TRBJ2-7,TGTGCCAGCAGCACGGGACTAGCGGGAGCAACCGCCGAGCAGTACTTC,CASSTGLAGATAEQYF
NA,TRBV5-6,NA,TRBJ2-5,TGTGCCAGCAGTAGTTCGACTAGGCGGTTGGGAGAGACCCAGTACTTC,CASSSSTRRLGETQYF
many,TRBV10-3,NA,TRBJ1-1,TGTGCCATCAGTTTTGACACTGAAGCTTTCTTT,CAISFDTEAFF
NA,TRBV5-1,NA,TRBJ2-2,TGCGCCAGCAACCCCGCTAAAGGGGAGCTGTTTTTT,CASNPAKGELFF
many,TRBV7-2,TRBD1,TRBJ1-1,TGTGCCAGCAGGGATCGACAGGGGGCGAATACTGAAGCTTTCTTT,CASRDRQGANTEAFF
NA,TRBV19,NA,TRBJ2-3,TGTGCCAGTAGTACTCTCCGGCTCACAGATACGCAGTATTTT,CASSTLRLTDTQYF
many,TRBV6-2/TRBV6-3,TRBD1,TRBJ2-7,TGTGCCAGCAGTTACTCGATGGGACAGGGAACCTACGAGCAGTACTTC,CASSYSMGQGTYEQYF
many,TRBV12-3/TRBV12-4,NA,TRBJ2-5,TGTGCCAGCAGTTCGGGACCCGCCGAGCACTTC,CASSSGPAEHF
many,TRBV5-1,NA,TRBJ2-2,TGCGCCAGCAGCTTCTTACAGGGATCCTCTGCCGGGGAGCTGTTTTTT,CASSFLQGSSAGELFF
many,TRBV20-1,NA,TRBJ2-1,TGCAGTGCCGCCAGGAACAATGAGCAGTTCTTC,CSAARNNEQFF
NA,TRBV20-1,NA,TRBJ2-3,TGCAGTGCTAGAGATAGGACAGAGCCCACAGATACGCAGTATTTT,CSARDRTEPTDTQYF
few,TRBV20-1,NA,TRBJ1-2,TGCAGTGCTAGAGATGAAAGCAGGGGTCTCTATGGCTACACCTTC,CSARDESRGLYGYTF
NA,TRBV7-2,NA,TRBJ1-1,TGTGCCAGCAGCTTAGTATGGGGCACTGAAGCTTTCTTT,CASSLVWGTEAFF
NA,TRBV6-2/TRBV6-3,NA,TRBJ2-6,TGTGCCAGCAGCCCGATCCTTTATACTCGGGGGGCCAACGTCCTGACTTTC,CASSPILYTRGANVLTF
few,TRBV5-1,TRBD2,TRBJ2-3,TGCGCCAGCAGCGTGGGAGGGACAGATACGCAGTATTTT,CASSVGGTDTQYF
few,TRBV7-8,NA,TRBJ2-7,TGTGCCAGCAGCTACGATCAGTACGAGCAGTACTTC,CASSYDQYEQYF